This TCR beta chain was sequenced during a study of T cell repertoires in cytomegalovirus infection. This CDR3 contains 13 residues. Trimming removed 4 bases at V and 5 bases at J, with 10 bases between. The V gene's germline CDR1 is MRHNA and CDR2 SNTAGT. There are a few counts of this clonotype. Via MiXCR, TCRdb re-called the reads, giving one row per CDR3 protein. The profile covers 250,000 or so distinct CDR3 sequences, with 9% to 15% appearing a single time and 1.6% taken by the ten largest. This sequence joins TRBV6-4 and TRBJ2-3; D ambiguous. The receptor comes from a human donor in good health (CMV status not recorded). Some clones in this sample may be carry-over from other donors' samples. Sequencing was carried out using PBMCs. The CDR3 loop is CASSASQVDTQYF. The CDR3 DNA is TGTGCCAGCAGTGCTTCCCAGGTAGATACGCAGTATTTT.